These T cell receptor beta chains were read from a single sample in a study of cytomegalovirus exposure and HLA in healthy donors. Using immunoSEQ multiplex PCR, the repertoire was profiled, and TCRdb retains in-frame clones only, with some absent. The listing records 100,000 to 150,000 clones. Input material: PBMCs. The source is a man aged 18 to 30 in good health and CMV-seronegative. Both conserved end residues are part of each CDR3. A D gene is named only where the DNA matches it firmly.

TRBJ2-5	TRBD1	TRBV7-9	TGTGCCAGCAGCCCACAGGGGGAGACCCAGTACTTC	CASSPQGETQYF
TRBJ1-1	-	TRBV27	TGTGCCAGCAGTTCGGGGGGACATGCAAACACTGAAGCTTTCTTT	CASSSGGHANTEAFF
TRBJ2-7	TRBD2	TRBV7-8	TGTGCCAGCTCGTCGGGGACTACCTCCTACGAGCAGTACTTC	CASSSGTTSYEQYF
TRBJ1-4	TRBD1	TRBV25-1	TGTGCCAGCAGCGATAAACGACAGGGGGCGGGTAATGAAAAACTGTTTTTT	CASSDKRQGAGNEKLFF
TRBJ1-1	TRBD1	TRBV19	TGTGCCAGTAGACCCCAGGGGGCGCGGAACACTGAAGCTTTCTTT	CASRPQGARNTEAFF
TRBJ2-7	-	TRBV30	TGTGCCTGGAGTGAGGGAGTAGGCGAGCAGTACTTC	CAWSEGVGEQYF
TRBJ1-2	TRBD1	TRBV19	TGTGCCAGTAGTGCCAGGACAGGGAGCTTCAGGGACTATGGCTACACCTTC	CASSARTGSFRDYGYTF
TRBJ2-7	-	TRBV29-1	TGCAGCGTAGATACAGGGAAAAGGAACGAGCAGTACTTC	CSVDTGKRNEQYF
TRBJ1-5	TRBD1	TRBV27	TGTGCCACCCGGGGACAGAATAATCAGTCCCAGCATTTT	CATRGQNNQSQHF
TRBJ2-7	-	TRBV18	TGTGCCAGCTCACCACCAGACATTTCCTACGAGCAGTACTTC	CASSPPDISYEQYF
TRBJ1-5	-	TRBV5-1	TGCGCCAGCAGCTGGGGCATTAATAGCAATCAGCCCCAGCATTTT	CASSWGINSNQPQHF
TRBJ1-4	-	TRBV6-1	TGTGCCAGCAGTGAAGGCGGGGTTAGGGAAAAACTGTTTTTT	CASSEGGVREKLFF
TRBJ2-5	TRBD2	TRBV18	TGTGCCAGCTCACCACTCTCGATCCTAGCGGGGTCAATGGGGCAAGAGACCCAGTACTTC	CASSPLSILAGSMGQETQYF
TRBJ2-5	-	TRBV2	TGTGCCAGTAATCCGGGGACTCCCCTAACCCAGTACTTC	CASNPGTPLTQYF
TRBJ1-1	-	TRBV10-3	TGTGCCATCAAGCGCACGGGGGAAACTGAAGCTTTCTTT	CAIKRTGETEAFF
TRBJ1-5	TRBD1	TRBV4-1	TGCGCCAGCAGCCAAGAGACAGGGGGGACGAGCAATCAGCCCCAGCATTTT	CASSQETGGTSNQPQHF
TRBJ1-2	-	TRBV7-9	TGTGCCAGCAGCTTACGGGATTCCTATGGCTACACCTTC	CASSLRDSYGYTF
TRBJ1-2	-	TRBV5-4	TGTGCCAGCAGCTTGGACATGGAGCAATATGGCTACACCTTC	CASSLDMEQYGYTF
TRBJ2-7	-	TRBV7-2	TGTGCCAGCAGCTTAAATCGGTATGACGAGCAGTACTTC	CASSLNRYDEQYF
TRBJ2-3	-	TRBV6-4	TGTGCCAGCAGCGACGAACGGGGGGCTAGCACAGATACGCAGTATTTT	CASSDERGASTDTQYF
TRBJ2-1	TRBD2	TRBV27	TGTGCCAGCAGAACCAGCGGGAGCGGTAATGAGCAGTTCTTC	CASRTSGSGNEQFF
TRBJ1-1	TRBD1	TRBV6-1	TGTGCCAGCAGGGGGGACAGGATGAACACTGAAGCTTTCTTT	CASRGDRMNTEAFF
TRBJ2-3	TRBD2	TRBV28	TGTGCCAGCAGGACACCGGGACTAGCGGACACAGATACGCAGTATTTT	CASRTPGLADTDTQYF
TRBJ2-5	-	TRBV27	TGTGCCAGCAGTTTATCTCTCACGAGCCCGGTGGAGGAGACCCAGTACTTC	CASSLSLTSPVEETQYF
TRBJ2-3	TRBD1	TRBV6-4	TGTGCCAGCAGTGACGGGACAGGGGGCACAGATACGCAGTATTTT	CASSDGTGGTDTQYF
TRBJ2-2	-	TRBV25-1	TGTGCCAGCAGTGAATATTGGCAGGGAAAAGGCGGGGAGCTGTTTTTT	CASSEYWQGKGGELFF